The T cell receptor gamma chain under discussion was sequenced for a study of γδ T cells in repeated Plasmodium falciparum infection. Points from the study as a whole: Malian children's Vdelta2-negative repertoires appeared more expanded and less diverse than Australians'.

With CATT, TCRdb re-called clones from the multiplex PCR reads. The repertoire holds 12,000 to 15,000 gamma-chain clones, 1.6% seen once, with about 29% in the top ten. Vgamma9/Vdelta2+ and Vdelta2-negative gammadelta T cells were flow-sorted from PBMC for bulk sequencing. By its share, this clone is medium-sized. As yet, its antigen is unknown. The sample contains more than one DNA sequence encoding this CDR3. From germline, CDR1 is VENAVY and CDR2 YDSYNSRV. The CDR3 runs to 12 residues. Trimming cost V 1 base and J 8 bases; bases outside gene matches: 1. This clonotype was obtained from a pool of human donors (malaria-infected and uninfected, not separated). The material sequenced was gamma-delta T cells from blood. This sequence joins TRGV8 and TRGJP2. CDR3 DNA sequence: TGTGCCACCTGGGATAGCGATTGGATCAAGACGTTT. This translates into CATWDSDWIKTF.